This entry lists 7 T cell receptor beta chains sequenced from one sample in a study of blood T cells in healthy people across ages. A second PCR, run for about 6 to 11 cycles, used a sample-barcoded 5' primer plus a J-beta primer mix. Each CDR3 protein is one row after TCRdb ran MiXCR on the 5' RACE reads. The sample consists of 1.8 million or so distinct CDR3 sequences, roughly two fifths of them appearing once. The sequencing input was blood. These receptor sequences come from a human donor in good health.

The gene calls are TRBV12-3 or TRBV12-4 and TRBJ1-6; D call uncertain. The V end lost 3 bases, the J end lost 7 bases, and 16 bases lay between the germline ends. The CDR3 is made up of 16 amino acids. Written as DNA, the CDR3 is TGTGCCAGCAGTTTGGCCCCAACCGGACGGAATTCACCCCTCCACTTT. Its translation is CASSLAPTGRNSPLHF.

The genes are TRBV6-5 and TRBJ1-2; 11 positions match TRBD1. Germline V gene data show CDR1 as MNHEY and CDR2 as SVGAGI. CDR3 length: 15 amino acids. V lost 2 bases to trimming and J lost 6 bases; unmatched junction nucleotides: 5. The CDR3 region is CASSYRGQGADGYTF. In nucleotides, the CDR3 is TGTGCCAGCAGTTACAGAGGACAGGGGGCCGATGGCTACACCTTC.

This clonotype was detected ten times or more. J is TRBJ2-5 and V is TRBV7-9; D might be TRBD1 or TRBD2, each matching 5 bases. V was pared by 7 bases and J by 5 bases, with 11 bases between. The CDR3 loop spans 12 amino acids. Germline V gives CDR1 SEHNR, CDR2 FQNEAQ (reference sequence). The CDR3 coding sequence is TGTGCCAGCATCAGTGAGGGGGAGACCCAGTACTTC. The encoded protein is CASISEGETQYF.

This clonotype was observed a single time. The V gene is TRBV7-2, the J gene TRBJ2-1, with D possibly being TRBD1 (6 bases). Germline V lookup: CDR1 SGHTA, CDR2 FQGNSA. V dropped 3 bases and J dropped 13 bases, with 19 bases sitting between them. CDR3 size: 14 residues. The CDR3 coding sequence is TGTGCCAGCAGCTTGCAGGGGATTAGGGAGACCCAGTTCTTC. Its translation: CASSLQGIRETQFF.

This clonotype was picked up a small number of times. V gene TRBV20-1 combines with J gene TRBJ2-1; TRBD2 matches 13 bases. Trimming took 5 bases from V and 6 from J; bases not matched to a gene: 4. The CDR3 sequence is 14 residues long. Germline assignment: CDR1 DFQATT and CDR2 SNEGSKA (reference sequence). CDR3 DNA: TGCAGTGCTCTCGGACTAGCGGGGGTCAATGAGCAGTTCTTC. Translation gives CSALGLAGVNEQFF.

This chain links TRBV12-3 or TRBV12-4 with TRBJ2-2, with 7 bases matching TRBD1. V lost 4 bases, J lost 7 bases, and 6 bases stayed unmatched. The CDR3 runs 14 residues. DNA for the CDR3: TGTGCCAGCAGTTCCGTCTCAGGGGGCGGGGAGCTGTTTTTT. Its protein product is CASSSVSGGGELFF.

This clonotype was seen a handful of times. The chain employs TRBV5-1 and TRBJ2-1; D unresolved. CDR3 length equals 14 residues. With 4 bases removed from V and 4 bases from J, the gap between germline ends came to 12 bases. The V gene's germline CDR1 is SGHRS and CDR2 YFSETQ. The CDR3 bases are TGCGCCAGCAGCGGTACGGCCACTTACAATGAGCAGTTCTTC. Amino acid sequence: CASSGTATYNEQFF.